This passage covers 7 T cell receptor beta chains from one sample sequenced in a study of blood T cell repertoires in COVID-19. Assay used: immunoSEQ multiplex PCR; TCRdb lists only in-frame clones, some missing. In the table there are around 220,000 clones, less than 90% of which are singletons. The material sequenced was PBMCs or T cells enriched from blood (not recorded which). All receptors derive from a woman in her 40s who had recovered from COVID-19.

V and J are TRBV5-5 and TRBJ1-2, with D possibly matching TRBD1 (6 bases). Germline lookup yields CDR1 SGHKS and CDR2 YYEKEE (reference sequence). The CDR3 totals 13 residues. Trimming took off 1 base at V and 6 bases at J, with 10 bases between the two ends. The CDR3 DNA sequence: TGTGCCAGCAGCTTGACAGGGCCGGATGGCTACACCTTC. Residues: CASSLTGPDGYTF.

The rearrangement joins TRBV5-1 to TRBJ2-1; D uncertain. V was pared by 3 bases and J by 0 bases, with 7 bases between. CDR1 is SGHRS, CDR2 YFSETQ, per germline. CDR3 length: 14 amino acids. CDR3 sequence: CASSSSSSYNEQFF. The CDR3 bases are TGCGCCAGCAGCTCGTCGAGCTCCTACAATGAGCAGTTCTTC.

The chain employs TRBV5-1 and TRBJ2-1; 8 nucleotides line up with TRBD2. Trimming at V came to 2 bases and at J to 3 bases, leaving 4 bases not matched to a gene. Germline assignment: CDR1 SGHRS and CDR2 YFSETQ. The CDR3 has 15 amino acids. The CDR3 DNA follows: TGCGCCAGCAGCTTCTCGGCGGGAGGCTACAATGAGCAGTTCTTC. It is translated as CASSFSAGGYNEQFF.

In its sample, this clone was seen a few times. The J gene is TRBJ1-2, the V gene TRBV3-1 (or the pseudogene TRBV3-2), with 8 bases fitting TRBD1. The V gene end was trimmed by 5 bases and the J gene end by 7 bases; junction bases not matched to a gene: 9. Germline assignment: CDR1 LGHDT and CDR2 YNNKEL (reference sequence). The CDR3 totals 14 residues. For the CDR3, the DNA is TGTGCCAGCAGCGTACCAGGGGGCAGAGGTGGCTACACCTTC. Protein sequence: CASSVPGGRGGYTF.

The rearrangement joins TRBV6-5 to TRBJ2-1, with 12 bases identical to TRBD2. The germline CDR1 and CDR2 sequences are MNHEY and SVGAGI. The CDR3 sequence is 15 residues long. The junction had 7 bases not matched to a gene; V was cut back by 4 bases and J by 9 bases. The CDR3 sequence is CASSSTSGGTREQFF. CDR3 coding DNA: TGTGCCAGCAGTTCGACTAGCGGGGGTACACGTGAGCAGTTCTTC.

This chain uses TRBV7-9 with TRBJ2-3, with D tentatively TRBD2 (6 bases). The length of the CDR3 is 16 residues. The V end lost 1 base, the J end lost 1 base, and 12 bases lay between the germline ends. CDR1 is SEHNR, CDR2 FQNEAQ, per germline (reference sequence). CDR3 DNA: TGTGCCAGCAGCTTAGGATCGGGAGCCCGCACAGATACGCAGTATTTT. Translated: CASSLGSGARTDTQYF.

The rearrangement joins TRBV19 to TRBJ2-5, with 13 bases fitting TRBD2. The CDR3 sequence is 15 residues long. V lost 5 bases, J lost 4 bases, and 4 bases stayed unmatched. The germline CDR1 and CDR2 sequences are LNHDA and SQIVND (reference sequence). The CDR3 protein is CASSPRLAGGETQYF. In DNA form, the CDR3 reads TGTGCCAGTAGTCCCCGACTAGCGGGAGGAGAGACCCAGTACTTC.